This T cell receptor (beta chain) was identified during a study of blood T cells in healthy people across ages. Overall study results and limits: Whereas aged donors had fewer naive CD4+ cells, long-lived donors had more of them and higher diversity.

Next came a second PCR, run for about 7 to 12 cycles, which used a sample-barcoded 5' primer along with a J-beta primer mix. TCRdb redid the calling of the 5' RACE reads with MiXCR, one entry per CDR3 protein. In the table there are hundreds of thousands of distinct CDR3 sequences, less than 40% of which are singletons. Per the germline V gene, CDR1 is DFQATT and CDR2 is SNEGSKA (reference sequence). The CDR3 spans 16 residues. With 0 bases removed from V and 1 base from J, the gap between germline ends came to 15 bases. In this sample, this clonotype turned up many times. The antigen is not known. The specimen sequenced was blood. This sequence was found in a woman older than 75 in good health. This chain uses TRBV20-1 with TRBJ1-1, with a tentative D call TRBD1 (6 bases). The CDR3 reads CSARDVGGRWNTEAFF. The CDR3 DNA follows: TGCAGTGCTAGAGATGTAGGGGGTCGGTGGAACACTGAAGCTTTCTTT.